This TCR beta chain stems from a study of monozygotic twins with inflammatory bowel disease. Broader study findings: The results supported no single strong signal or clonotype associated with IBD. Relative clonotype sharing with others was diminished in IBD patients versus healthy twins, particularly with disease activity.

UMIs were attached via template switching, each with a 6-nucleotide sample barcode. TCRdb re-analyzed the 5' RACE reads; it lists each CDR3 protein once, without DNA. Its table records under 150,000 distinct CDR3 sequences. In the case of this clonotype: The antigen remains undetermined.

This CDR3 has 17 amino acids. From germline, CDR1 is SGHRS and CDR2 YFSETQ. The source of this sequence is a human donor with ulcerative colitis or Crohn's disease, or a healthy co-twin of an affected twin (not recorded which). Sequences were obtained from blood. V usage is TRBV5-1 and J usage is TRBJ2-2; TCRdb proposes TRBD1, but this gene call is untestable without DNA. CDR3 sequence: CASSRLLHRVEAGELFF.